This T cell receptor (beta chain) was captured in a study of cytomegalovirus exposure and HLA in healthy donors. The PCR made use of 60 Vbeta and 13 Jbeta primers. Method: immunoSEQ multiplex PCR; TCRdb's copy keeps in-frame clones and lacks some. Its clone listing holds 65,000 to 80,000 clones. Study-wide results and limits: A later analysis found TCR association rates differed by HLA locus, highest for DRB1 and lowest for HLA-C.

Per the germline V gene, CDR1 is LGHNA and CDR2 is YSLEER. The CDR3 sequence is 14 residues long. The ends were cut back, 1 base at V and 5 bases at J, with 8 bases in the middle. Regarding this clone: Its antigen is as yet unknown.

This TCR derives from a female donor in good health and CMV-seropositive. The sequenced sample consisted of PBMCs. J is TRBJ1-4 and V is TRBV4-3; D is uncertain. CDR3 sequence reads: CASSQVAENEKLFF. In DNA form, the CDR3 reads TGCGCCAGCAGCCAAGTGGCGGAAAATGAAAAACTGTTTTTT.